The clone carrying this TCR beta chain was seen only once. The data originate from a study of blood T cell repertoires in COVID-19. Study details: Some COVID-19 samples were acute and others convalescent; all came from the United States, Italy and Spain. In each case, the material was cDNA or gDNA derived from T cells, B-cell-depleted T cells, or PBMCs.

Per the study methods: The assay estimated nucleated cells by amplifying reference gene primers. Using immunoSEQ multiplex PCR, the repertoire was profiled, and TCRdb retains in-frame clones only, with some absent. Clonal size and the V and J genes are those of that table, whereas D and trimming came from the DNA. The table records tens of thousands of clones, 80% to 85% of them present only once. The V gene's germline CDR1 is SGHTA and CDR2 FQGNSA. The V and J ends lost 5 bases and 5 bases respectively, with 19 bases between them. The CDR3 consists of 16 residues. This TCR derives from a man between 50 and 59 years old with acute or convalescent COVID-19. Sequencing was performed on peripheral blood. The rearrangement links TRBV7-2 to TRBJ2-1; possible D gene TRBD2, 6 bases. Here the CDR3 DNA reads TGTGCCAGCAGCCCAATTAGACTAGATGGTCACAATGAGCAGTTCTTC. Translated, it gives CASSPIRLDGHNEQFF. The whole variable domain, filled in from reference TRBV7-2 and TRBJ2-1, reads GAGVSQSPSNKVTEKGKDVELRCDPISGHTALYWYRQSLGQGLEFLIYFQGNSAPDKSGLPSDRFSAERTGGSVSTLTIQRTQQEDSAVYLCASSPIRLDGHNEQFFGPGTRLTVL.